A single sample is the source of the 30 T cell receptor beta chains below, sequenced in a study of T cell responses to AZD1222 COVID-19 vaccine. This table comes from immunoSEQ multiplex PCR, and its TCRdb copy is limited to in-frame clones, with some not included. There are about 140,000 clones in the sample; 85% to 95% occur only once, and 9.5% to 15% lies in the top ten. Here the sequenced sample was peripheral blood, taken after recovery from COVID-19. The receptors shown here come from an adult who had recovered from COVID-19.

The CDR3 bases are TGCGCCAGCAGCTCGGGGACAGGCTTGCCTGAAGCTTTCTTT. This sequence encodes CASSSGTGLPEAFF. V gene TRBV5-1 combines with J gene TRBJ1-1, with TRBD1 matching 8 bases. V dropped 3 bases and J dropped 6; count of bases not matched to a gene: 7. The CDR3 spans 14 residues. Looked up from germline, CDR1 is SGHRS and CDR2 is YFSETQ.

The V call is TRBV4-1, the J call TRBJ2-7; 7 bases match TRBD2. CDR1 is MGHRA and CDR2 is YSYEKL in the germline V gene. CDR3 size: 14 residues. V lost 1 base and J lost 5; bases outside the gene matches: 5. The CDR3 DNA reads TGCGCCAGCAGCCAAGTGGCGGGAGCCAACGAGCAGTACTTC. This translates into CASSQVAGANEQYF.

For the CDR3, the DNA is TGTGCCAGCAGCAGGGGTCTACAAGAGACCCAGTACTTC. Its translation: CASSRGLQETQYF. The genes are TRBV25-1 and TRBJ2-5; tentatively, D is TRBD1 (6 bases). V dropped 6 bases and J dropped 2 bases, with 10 bases sitting between them. The CDR3 runs 13 residues. Germline lookup yields CDR1 MGHDK and CDR2 SYGVNS.

The V call is TRBV4-1, the J call TRBJ1-2; tentative D call: TRBD1 (5 bases). This CDR3 contains 19 residues. V lost 0 bases and J lost 5, with 25 bases in between. Per germline, CDR1 MGHRA and CDR2 YSYEKL. CDR3 sequence: CASSQDPRQGIRWGYGYTF. In nucleotides, the CDR3 is TGCGCCAGCAGCCAAGATCCGCGCCAAGGGATTAGATGGGGGTATGGCTACACCTTC.

J is TRBJ2-1 and V is TRBV14; D possibly uses TRBD1 or TRBD2 (6 bases each). CDR1 is SGHDN and CDR2 is FVKESK in the germline V gene. The CDR3 totals 15 residues. The V end was cut by 5 bases, the J end by 6 bases, with 17 bases between. Here the CDR3 reads CASSGLRGVLNEQFF. The CDR3 region has the DNA TGTGCCAGCAGCGGGCTTAGGGGGGTCCTCAATGAGCAGTTCTTC.

V usage is TRBV18 and J usage is TRBJ1-3; D is uncertain. Germline CDR1 KGHSH, CDR2 LQKENI. This CDR3 is built from 17 residues. V lost 2 bases and J 0 bases, leaving 14 bases between the germline ends. CDR3 residues: CASSPKAGVSSGNTIYF. CDR3 nucleotide sequence: TGTGCCAGCTCACCAAAGGCCGGCGTGAGCTCTGGAAACACCATATATTTT.

The J gene is TRBJ2-1, the V gene TRBV2; TRBD1 matches at 9 bases. V shed 2 bases, J shed 6 bases, and the junction held 14 bases outside the gene matches. The CDR3 is 18 amino acids. The germline gives CDR1 SNHLY, CDR2 FYNNEI. CDR3 nucleotides: TGTGCCAGCAGTGAAAACACCGGAGGGACAGGGAATCGCAATGAGCAGTTCTTC. Its translation is CASSENTGGTGNRNEQFF. Based on the CDR3 plus reference TRBV2 and TRBJ2-1, the full variable domain is EPEVTQTPSHQVTQMGQEVILRCVPISNHLYFYWYRQILGQKVEFLVSFYNNEISEKSEIFDDQFSVERPDGSNFTLKIRSTKLEDSAMYFCASSENTGGTGNRNEQFFGPGTRLTVL.

A single count supports this clone. V usage is TRBV29-1 and J usage is TRBJ1-1; D might be TRBD1 (5 bases). Looked up from germline, CDR1 is SQVTM and CDR2 is ANQGSEA. Deletions cut 3 bases from V and 5 bases from J, with 19 bases between. The CDR3 length is 15 residues. CDR3 sequence reads: CSVELAAGLGTEAFF. CDR3 DNA: TGCAGCGTTGAGCTGGCCGCAGGGTTGGGGACTGAAGCTTTCTTT.

The chain combines TRBV5-5 with TRBJ2-2; D is unresolved. Trimming shortened V by 0 bases and J by 5 bases, and 5 bases separated the two germline ends. The germline V gene has CDR1 SGHKS and CDR2 YYEKEE (reference sequence). This CDR3 contains 13 residues. In DNA, the CDR3 is TGTGCCAGCAGCTTGGAGTGGACCGGGGAGCTGTTTTTT. This translates into CASSLEWTGELFF.

Notes on this clone: One end of the junction varies from germline; a read error may be responsible. The chain joins TRBV6-4 to TRBJ2-2, with 9 bases aligning to TRBD1. The CDR3 loop spans 15 amino acids. The germline CDR1 and CDR2 sequences are MRHNA and SNTAGT. The CDR3 DNA is TGTGCCAGCAGCGACTCGGGGACAGGGACCGGGGAGCTGTTTTTT. Protein product: CASSDSGTGTGELFF.

This clone came up once. The J gene is TRBJ2-2, the V gene TRBV27, with 16 bases lining up with TRBD2. Germline CDR1 MNHEY, CDR2 SMNVEV (reference sequence). This CDR3 is 16 amino acids long. Trimming at V came to 5 bases and at J to 8 bases, leaving 5 bases not matched to a gene. The CDR3 sequence: CASSRGLAGGAGELFF. In DNA, the CDR3 is TGTGCCAGCAGTAGGGGACTAGCGGGAGGGGCGGGGGAGCTGTTTTTT.

J is TRBJ1-4 and V is TRBV6-5; 10 bases match TRBD1. CDR1 is MNHEY, CDR2 SVGAGI, per germline. The junction had 5 bases not matched to a gene; V was cut back by 4 bases and J by 6 bases. The CDR3 is made up of 15 amino acids. CDR3 coding DNA: TGTGCCAGCAGTTCGGGACAGGGGTCGGATGAAAAACTGTTTTTT. Amino acid sequence: CASSSGQGSDEKLFF.

This chain uses TRBV19 with TRBJ1-1; weak D call: TRBD1 (6 bases). The V and J ends lost 11 bases and 1 base respectively, with 11 bases between them. The CDR3 has 12 amino acids. CDR1 is LNHDA and CDR2 is SQIVND in the germline V gene (reference sequence). CDR3 amino acids: CAVGQWNTEAFF. Written as DNA, the CDR3 is TGTGCCGTCGGACAGTGGAACACTGAAGCTTTCTTT.

This clone was observed a few times. The V gene is TRBV28, the J gene TRBJ2-7; D call uncertain. Germline assignment: CDR1 MDHEN and CDR2 SYDVKM. The CDR3 sequence is 14 residues long. V gave up 6 bases and J gave up 1 base, with 13 bases separating them. The DNA of the CDR3 is TGTGCCAGCAGCCCCCTGGCGGTTTCCTACGAGCAGTACTTC. Residues: CASSPLAVSYEQYF.

This clone was counted between two and nine times. The CDR3 DNA sequence: TGTGCCAGCAGCCAAGATGGAGCTACCGAGCAGTACTTC. It translates to CASSQDGATEQYF. V is TRBV3-1 (or the pseudogene TRBV3-2) and J is TRBJ2-7; no clear D. The germline V and J ends were trimmed by 0 bases and 6 bases, with 9 bases remaining between them. CDR1 LGHDT and CDR2 YNNKEL come from the germline V gene (reference sequence). This CDR3 spans 13 amino acids.

The V call is TRBV27, the J call TRBJ2-2; no firm D call. V was pared by 0 bases and J by 8 bases, with 10 bases between. The germline V gene encodes CDR1 MNHEY and CDR2 SMNVEV (reference sequence). The CDR3 totals 14 residues. The chain's CDR3 is CASSLSSLPGELFF. As DNA, the CDR3 is TGTGCCAGCAGTTTATCATCTCTACCGGGGGAGCTGTTTTTT.

The chain recombines TRBV3-1 (or the pseudogene TRBV3-2) with TRBJ1-1; 9 bases are a match to TRBD1. The trim removed 2 bases at V and 5 bases at J, leaving 6 bases unmatched. The CDR3 sequence is 15 residues long. Germline V gene lookup returns CDR1 LGHDT and CDR2 YNNKEL (reference sequence). CDR3 sequence: CASSQPGQGVTEAFF. Written as DNA, the CDR3 is TGTGCCAGCAGCCAACCGGGACAGGGCGTAACTGAAGCTTTCTTT.

The V gene is TRBV11-1, the J gene TRBJ2-1, with D unresolved. CDR3 length: 13 residues. The V and J ends lost 0 bases and 4 bases respectively, with 4 bases between them. Germline loops: CDR1 SGHAT, CDR2 FQDESV (reference sequence). DNA for the CDR3: TGTGCCAGCAGCTTAGCCCTGTACAATGAGCAGTTCTTC. Encoded protein: CASSLALYNEQFF. The full variable domain, rest sourced from reference TRBV11-1 and TRBJ2-1, is EAEVAQSPRYKITEKSQAVAFWCDPISGHATLYWYRQILGQGPELLVQFQDESVVDDSQLPKDRFSAERLKGVDSTLKIQPAELGDSAMYLCASSLALYNEQFFGPGTRLTVL.

V gene TRBV10-3 combines with J gene TRBJ2-7; perhaps TRBD2 as D (5 bases). The V end lost 8 bases, the J end lost 0 bases, and 11 bases lay between the germline ends. The CDR3 length is 13 residues. Germline V gives CDR1 ENHRY, CDR2 SYGVKD. The CDR3 DNA reads as TGTGCCATCTCCGAGCGGCACTCCTACGAGCAGTACTTC. It is translated as CAISERHSYEQYF.

The chain combines TRBV6-5 with TRBJ2-7; the match to TRBD2 covers 8 bases. The trim removed 8 bases at V and 1 base at J, leaving 7 bases unmatched. The CDR3 runs 14 residues. Germline V gives CDR1 MNHEY, CDR2 SVGAGI. Here the CDR3 reads CASAGGASSYEQYF. The CDR3 DNA sequence: TGTGCCAGCGCCGGGGGGGCCTCTTCCTACGAGCAGTACTTC.

This clone was seen just once. The J gene is TRBJ2-7, the V gene TRBV27; D is possibly TRBD2 (5 bases). V was shortened by 2 bases and J by 0 bases, with 11 bases between the two germline ends. The germline gives CDR1 MNHEY, CDR2 SMNVEV (reference sequence). The CDR3 is made up of 15 amino acids. This CDR3 reads CASSLGLDISYEQYF. The CDR3 coding sequence is TGTGCCAGCAGTTTAGGACTCGACATCTCCTACGAGCAGTACTTC.

In regard to this clone: Within the sample, other DNA sequences also encode this same CDR3. The chain is built from TRBV15 and TRBJ2-5; D may be TRBD1 (6 bases). V was pared by 0 bases and J by 2 bases, with 7 bases between. In germline, CDR1 is LNHNV, CDR2 YYDKDF (reference sequence). The CDR3 consists of 14 residues. CDR3 in DNA: TGTGCCACCAGCAGAGACAGGGGACAAGAGACCCAGTACTTC. Amino acid sequence: CATSRDRGQETQYF.

The CDR3 here is CSVDNRDRDTQYF. The CDR3 DNA reads TGCAGCGTTGATAACCGGGACCGGGATACGCAGTATTTT. The V and J genes are TRBV29-1 and TRBJ2-3, with D possibly called TRBD1 or TRBD2 (5 bases each). Between the trimmed V and J ends, which lost 3 bases and 6 bases, there was a span of 13 bases. Germline V gives CDR1 SQVTM, CDR2 ANQGSEA. The CDR3 sequence is 13 residues long.

The rearrangement joins TRBV6-5 to TRBJ1-5; 7 bases agree with TRBD1. CDR1 is MNHEY and CDR2 is SVGAGI in the germline V gene. CDR3 length: 14 amino acids. Germline trimming cut 6 bases from V and 4 bases from J; bases unmatched to any gene: 6. The CDR3: CASRGSGGNQPQHF. Here the CDR3 DNA reads TGTGCCAGCAGGGGGTCAGGGGGTAATCAGCCCCAGCATTTT.

V is TRBV2 and J is TRBJ1-4; no firm D call. This CDR3 has 14 amino acids. V was clipped by 7 bases and J by 10 bases, with 19 bases between them. The V gene's germline CDR1 is SNHLY and CDR2 FYNNEI. The CDR3 region is CASNEAPKDRKLFF. CDR3 nucleotide sequence: TGTGCCAGCAATGAGGCGCCCAAGGATAGAAAACTGTTTTTT.

This chain uses TRBV4-2 with TRBJ1-1; D not certain. This CDR3 region has 13 residues. Germline V gives CDR1 LGHNA, CDR2 YNFKEQ. V was cut by 0 bases and J by 7 bases, with 9 bases left in between. The CDR3 here is CASSQEGTGEAFF. The CDR3 DNA sequence: TGTGCCAGCAGCCAAGAAGGAACTGGTGAAGCTTTCTTT.

This clone showed up just a few times. CDR3 sequence reads: CASSERSGREGSNEQFF. The CDR3 nucleotides are TGTGCCAGCAGTGAACGCTCTGGGCGGGAGGGATCCAATGAGCAGTTCTTC. The chain is built from TRBV2 and TRBJ2-1, with TRBD2 identical over 9 bases. Germline V gives CDR1 SNHLY, CDR2 FYNNEI. Trimming at V came to 2 bases and at J to 6 bases, leaving 11 bases not matched to a gene. The CDR3 totals 17 residues.

The J gene is TRBJ1-3, the V gene TRBV6-1; a weak D match, TRBD1 (5 bases). Germline CDR1 reads MNHNS; CDR2 reads SASEGT. CDR3 length equals 13 residues. Between the trimmed V and J ends, which lost 3 bases and 9 bases, there was a span of 12 bases. CDR3 protein: CASSEGGESTIYF. The CDR3 DNA reads TGTGCCAGCAGTGAGGGAGGGGAGAGCACCATATATTTT.

The V gene is TRBV5-5, the J gene TRBJ1-5; D possibly corresponds to TRBD1 (5 bases). This CDR3 is built from 13 residues. Germline-derived CDR1 and CDR2 are SGHKS and YYEKEE (reference sequence). Trimming removed 4 bases from V and 2 bases from J, with 7 bases in between. CDR3 in DNA: TGTGCCAGCAGCCCGACAGGCAATCAGCCCCAGCATTTT. Protein: CASSPTGNQPQHF.

This clone has a single count. This chain uses TRBV28 with TRBJ1-4; TRBD1 agrees at 7 bases. The V segment lost 4 bases and the J segment 8 bases; nucleotides outside the gene matches: 4. This CDR3 has 13 amino acids. The V gene's germline CDR1 is MDHEN and CDR2 SYDVKM. CDR3 sequence reads: CASSWTGVEKLFF. The CDR3 nucleotides are TGTGCCAGCAGTTGGACAGGTGTGGAAAAACTGTTTTTT.